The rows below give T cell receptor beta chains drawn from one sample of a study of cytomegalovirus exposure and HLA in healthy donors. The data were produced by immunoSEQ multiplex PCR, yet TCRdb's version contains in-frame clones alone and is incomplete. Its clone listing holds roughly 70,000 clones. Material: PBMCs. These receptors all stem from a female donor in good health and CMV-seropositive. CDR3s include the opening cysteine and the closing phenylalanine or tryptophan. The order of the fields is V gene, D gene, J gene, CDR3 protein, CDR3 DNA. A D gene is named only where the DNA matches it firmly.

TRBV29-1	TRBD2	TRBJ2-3	CSVEGPGGRRTDTQYF	TGCAGCGTTGAAGGACCAGGCGGGAGACGGACAGATACGCAGTATTTT
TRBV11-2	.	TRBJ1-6	CASSLLWDSSYNSPLHF	TGTGCCAGCAGCTTATTATGGGACTCCTCCTATAATTCACCCCTCCACTTT
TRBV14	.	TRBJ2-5	CASSQGSGLETQYF	TGTGCCAGCAGCCAAGGGTCAGGTTTGGAGACCCAGTACTTC
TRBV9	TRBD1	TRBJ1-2	CASSVGRGWGGYTF	TGTGCCAGCAGCGTTGGCAGGGGGTGGGGTGGCTACACCTTC
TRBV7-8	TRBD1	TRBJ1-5	CASSRTGDYQPQHF	TGTGCCAGCAGCCGTACAGGGGATTATCAGCCCCAGCATTTT
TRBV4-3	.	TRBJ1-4	CASSQELYGNGDEKLFF	TGCGCCAGCAGCCAAGAGCTGTACGGAAACGGGGATGAAAAACTGTTTTTT
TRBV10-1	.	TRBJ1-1	CASSRSRDTEAFF	TGCGCCAGCAGCCGGTCCCGGGACACTGAAGCTTTCTTT
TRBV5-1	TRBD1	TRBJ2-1	CASNWDRSYNEQFF	TGCGCCAGCAACTGGGACAGGAGCTACAATGAGCAGTTCTTC
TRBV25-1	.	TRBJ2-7	CASSEYPRSYEQYF	TGTGCCAGCAGTGAATATCCGAGATCCTACGAGCAGTACTTC
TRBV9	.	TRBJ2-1	CASSVNPDKGGKNEQFF	TGTGCCAGCAGCGTAAACCCCGATAAGGGGGGGAAGAATGAGCAGTTCTTC
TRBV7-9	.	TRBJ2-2	CASSLGGTNTGELFF	TGTGCCAGCAGCTTAGGCGGGACGAACACCGGGGAGCTGTTTTTT
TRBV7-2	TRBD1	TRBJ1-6	CASNDRGNSPLHF	TGTGCCAGCAACGACAGGGGTAATTCACCCCTCCACTTT
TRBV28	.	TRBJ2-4	CASSRGGKNIQYF	TGTGCCAGCTCCCGCGGTGGTAAAAACATTCAGTACTTC
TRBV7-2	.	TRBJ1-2	CASSLARENYGYTF	TGTGCCAGCAGCTTAGCCAGGGAAAACTATGGCTACACCTTC
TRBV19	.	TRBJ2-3	CASSIRGSWDTQYF	TGTGCCAGTAGTATAAGGGGGAGTTGGGATACGCAGTATTTT
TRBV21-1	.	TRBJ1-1	CASSKADRAPTEAFF	TGTGCCAGCAGCAAGGCGGACAGGGCCCCCACTGAAGCTTTCTTT
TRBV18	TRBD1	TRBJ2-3	CASSPRTGGAQYF	TGTGCCAGCTCACCCCGGACAGGGGGGGCGCAGTATTTT
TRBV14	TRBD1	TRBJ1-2	CASSLTGTGLGYTF	TGTGCCAGCAGCCTCACCGGGACAGGGCTGGGCTACACCTTC
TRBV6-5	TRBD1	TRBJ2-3	CASRETGTTDTQYF	TGTGCCAGCAGAGAGACAGGGACCACAGATACGCAGTATTTT
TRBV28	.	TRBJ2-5	CASSPRTQVETQYF	TGTGCCAGCAGTCCCAGGACACAAGTGGAGACCCAGTACTTC
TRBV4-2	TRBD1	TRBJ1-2	CASSQNRGQNGYTF	TGTGCCAGCAGCCAGAACAGGGGGCAGAATGGCTACACCTTC
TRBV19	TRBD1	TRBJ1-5	CASSSGTVGASNQPQHF	TGTGCCAGTAGTTCTGGGACAGTCGGGGCTTCCAATCAGCCCCAGCATTTT
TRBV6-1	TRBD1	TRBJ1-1	CASRLQGAGTEAFF	TGTGCCAGCAGGCTACAGGGGGCAGGAACTGAAGCTTTCTTT
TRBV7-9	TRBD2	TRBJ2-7	CASSPPREGYEQYF	TGTGCCAGCAGCCCGCCGCGGGAGGGGTACGAGCAGTACTTC
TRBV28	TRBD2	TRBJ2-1	CASNPGTSYNNEQFF	TGTGCCAGCAATCCCGGGACTAGCTATAACAATGAGCAGTTCTTC
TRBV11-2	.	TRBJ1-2	CASSLIQFPYGYTF	TGTGCCAGCAGCTTGATCCAGTTCCCCTATGGCTACACCTTC
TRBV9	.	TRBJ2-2	CASSVGEGAGGELFF	TGTGCCAGCAGCGTAGGGGAAGGGGCCGGGGGGGAGCTGTTTTTT
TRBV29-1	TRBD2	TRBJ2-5	CSVEGGRGRGETQYF	TGCAGCGTTGAGGGCGGGAGGGGCAGGGGAGAGACCCAGTACTTC
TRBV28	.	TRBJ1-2	CASTAPAGFYGYTF	TGTGCCAGCACCGCGCCGGCGGGTTTTTATGGCTACACCTTC
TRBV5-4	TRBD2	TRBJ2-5	CASRQVLAPEETQYF	TGTGCCAGCAGACAGGTACTAGCGCCAGAAGAGACCCAGTACTTC
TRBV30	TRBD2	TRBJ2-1	CAWSRASGISYNEQFF	TGTGCCTGGAGTAGGGCTAGCGGGATTTCCTACAATGAGCAGTTCTTC
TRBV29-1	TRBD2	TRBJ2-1	CSVAWSSGGAYNEQFF	TGCAGCGTTGCGTGGTCGTCGGGGGGGGCCTACAATGAGCAGTTCTTC
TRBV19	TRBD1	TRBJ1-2	CASSRGQHYYGYTF	TGTGCCAGTAGTAGGGGACAGCATTACTATGGCTACACCTTC
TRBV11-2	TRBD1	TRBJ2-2	CASSLIGQGGRELFF	TGTGCCAGCAGTTTAATTGGACAGGGTGGAAGGGAGCTGTTTTTT
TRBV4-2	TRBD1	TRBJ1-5	CASSPGQANQPQHF	TGTGCCAGCAGCCCCGGACAGGCCAATCAGCCCCAGCATTTT
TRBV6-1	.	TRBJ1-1	CASQAAFF	TGTGCCAGCCAGGCAGCTTTCTTT
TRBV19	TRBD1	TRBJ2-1	CASSRQGVSYNEQFF	TGTGCCAGTAGTAGACAGGGGGTCTCCTACAATGAGCAGTTCTTC
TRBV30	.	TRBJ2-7	CAWSFVGALGEQYF	TGTGCCTGGAGTTTCGTAGGGGCCCTAGGCGAGCAGTACTTC
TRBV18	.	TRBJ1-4	CASSPSVRGNEKLFF	TGTGCCAGCTCACCATCGGTCAGAGGGAATGAAAAACTGTTTTTT
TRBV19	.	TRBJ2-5	CASRPGGYGETQYF	TGTGCCAGCCGGCCAGGCGGGTACGGGGAGACCCAGTACTTC
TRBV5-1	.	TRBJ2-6	CASSLALVGSLFGANVLTF	TGCGCCAGCAGCTTGGCCCTTGTCGGGAGCCTCTTTGGGGCCAACGTCCTGACTTTC
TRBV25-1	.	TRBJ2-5	CASSEYSPFRETQYF	TGTGCCAGCAGTGAATATAGCCCCTTTAGAGAGACCCAGTACTTC
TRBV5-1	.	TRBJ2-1	CASSLPTGFNEQFF	TGCGCCAGCAGCTTGCCAACAGGGTTCAATGAGCAGTTCTTC
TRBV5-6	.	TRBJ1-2	CASLIGGASWGYTF	TGTGCCAGCCTAATCGGAGGGGCAAGTTGGGGCTACACCTTC
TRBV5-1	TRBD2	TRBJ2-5	CASSPTPAGGTQETQYF	TGCGCCAGCAGCCCGACCCCAGCGGGGGGTACTCAAGAGACCCAGTACTTC
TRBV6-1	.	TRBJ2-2	CASTRQGATGELFF	TGTGCCAGCACCCGGCAGGGTGCCACCGGGGAGCTGTTTTTT
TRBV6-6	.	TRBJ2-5	CASRPLGGDETQYF	TGTGCCAGCAGACCTCTGGGAGGTGATGAGACCCAGTACTTC
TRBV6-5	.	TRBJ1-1	CASSPGVNTEAFF	TGTGCCAGCAGTCCCGGGGTTAACACTGAAGCTTTCTTT
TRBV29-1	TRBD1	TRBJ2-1	CSVAGLRLDRVNNEQFF	TGCAGCGTTGCTGGGTTAAGGTTGGACAGGGTGAACAATGAGCAGTTCTTC
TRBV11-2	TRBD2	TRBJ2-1	CASSSSRVVAGPDNEQFF	TGTGCCAGCAGCTCCTCCCGAGTGGTAGCGGGGCCTGACAATGAGCAGTTCTTC
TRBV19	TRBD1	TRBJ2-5	CASSMRAGGLQETQYF	TGTGCCAGTAGTATGCGGGCAGGGGGCCTTCAAGAGACCCAGTACTTC
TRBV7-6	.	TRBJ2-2	CAIRTGTTNTGELFF	TGTGCCATTAGGACCGGGACAACGAACACCGGGGAGCTGTTTTTT
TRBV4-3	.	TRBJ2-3	CASSQDFSEIPHQYF	TGCGCCAGCAGCCAAGATTTTAGCGAGATTCCGCACCAGTATTTT
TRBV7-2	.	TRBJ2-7	CASSSGSSYEQYF	TGTGCCAGCAGCTCCGGGAGCAGCTACGAGCAGTACTTC
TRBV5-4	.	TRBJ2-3	CASSSTASTDTQYF	TGTGCCAGCAGCTCGACAGCCAGCACAGATACGCAGTATTTT